This section outlines one T cell receptor (beta chain) sequence together with its context. Naive CD8 cells lacked CD45RO, underwent positive selection for CCR7 and left out terminally differentiated effector memory CD45RA+ cells. This specimen comes from a study of shared clonotypes between healthy human individuals. Trimming left V 0 bases short and J 2 bases short, with 11 bases between. The CDR3 spans 15 residues. Germline CDR1 is KGHSH and CDR2 is LQKENI. This table comes from immunoSEQ multiplex PCR, and its TCRdb copy is limited to in-frame clones, with some not included. The table has under 2,000,000 clones, about 95% seen once.

The source material was naive CD8+ T cells sorted from blood. The V call is TRBV18, the J call TRBJ2-7; D possibly corresponds to TRBD2 (6 bases). The receptor was derived from a man aged 18-30 years in good health. CDR3 DNA: TGTGCCAGCTCACCACCGTATCTAGCGCCCTACGAGCAGTACTTC. Translated, it gives CASSPPYLAPYEQYF. Drawing the rest from reference TRBV18 and TRBJ2-7, the complete variable domain is NAGVMQNPRHLVRRRGQEARLRCSPMKGHSHVYWYRQLPEEGLKFMVYLQKENIIDESGMPKERFSAEFPKEGPSILRIQQVVRGDSAAYFCASSPPYLAPYEQYFGPGTRLTVT.